Given below is one T cell receptor (beta chain) in context. The data were obtained in a study of shared clonotypes between healthy human individuals. Per the germline V gene, CDR1 is LNHNV and CDR2 is YYDKDF (reference sequence). Trimming took 1 base from V and 2 from J, leaving 15 bases between them. The CDR3 loop spans 17 amino acids. Only CD45RO-negative cells positively selected for CCR7 counted as naive CD8 cells, so terminally differentiated effector memory CD45RA+ cells were excluded. Per the original data handling: ImmunoSEQ supplied junction-only sequences lacking quality scores, so filtering was different. Repertoires were generated with immunoSEQ multiplex PCR, while TCRdb's copy carries only in-frame clones and drops some. V and J calls plus clone size are reproduced from that table; the DNA served to infer D and trimming. The sample carries around 2.1 million clones, roughly 91% recorded once.

V and J are TRBV15 and TRBJ1-5; a weak D match, TRBD1 (6 bases). Sequencing was carried out using naive CD8+ T cells from PBMCs. The TCR comes from a man in his late teens or twenties in good health. Some clones in this sample may be carry-over from other donors' samples. The DNA for the CDR3 is TGTGCCACCAGCAGAGGCCGTATGGGGGCCGGCAATCAGCCCCAGCATTTT. It yields the protein CATSRGRMGAGNQPQHF.